This T cell receptor beta chain appears in the sequencing data of a study of blood T cell repertoires in COVID-19. Overall study context: Spain, Italy and the United States supplied samples that represented acute and convalescent COVID-19.

Enrolled through a virtual design, the participants were between roughly 18 and 95 years of age and came from fewer than 30 US areas. Cohort 3 recovered donors had two negative PCRs, clearance, or symptom resolution. Germline CDR1 reads LNHDA; CDR2 reads SQIVND (reference sequence). V was pared by 4 bases and J by 8 bases, with 6 bases of the junction left unmatched. The CDR3 sequence is 13 residues long. Authors' analysis steps: Reference gene primers were amplified, and this amplification served to estimate nucleated cell counts. Profiled with immunoSEQ multiplex PCR; TCRdb holds only in-frame clones, not every one. Clonal size and the V and J genes are those of that table, whereas D and trimming came from the DNA. Found here are under 200,000 clones, 70% to 90% of them singletons; the top ten hold about 6.3%.

The sequencing input was PBMCs or T cells enriched from blood (not recorded which). V is TRBV19 and J is TRBJ1-2, with 8 bases aligning to TRBD1. The sequence derives from a woman aged 50 to 65 who had recovered from COVID-19. CDR3 DNA sequence: TGTGCCAGTAGTACCCCGACAGGGGCCGGCTACACCTTC. Translated: CASSTPTGAGYTF.